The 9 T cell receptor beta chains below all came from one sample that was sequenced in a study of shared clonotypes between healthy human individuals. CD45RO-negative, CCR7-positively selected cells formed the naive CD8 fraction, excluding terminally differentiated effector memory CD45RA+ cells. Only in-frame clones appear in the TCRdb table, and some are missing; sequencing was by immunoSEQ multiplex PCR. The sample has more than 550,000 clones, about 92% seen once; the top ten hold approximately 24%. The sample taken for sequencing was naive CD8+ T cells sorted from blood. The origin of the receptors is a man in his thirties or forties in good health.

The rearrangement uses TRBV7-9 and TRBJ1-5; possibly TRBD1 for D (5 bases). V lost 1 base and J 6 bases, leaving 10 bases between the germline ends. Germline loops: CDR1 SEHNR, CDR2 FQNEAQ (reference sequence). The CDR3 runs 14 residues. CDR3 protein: CASSLGGTTQPQHF. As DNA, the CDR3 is TGTGCCAGCAGCTTAGGAGGGACCACTCAGCCCCAGCATTTT.

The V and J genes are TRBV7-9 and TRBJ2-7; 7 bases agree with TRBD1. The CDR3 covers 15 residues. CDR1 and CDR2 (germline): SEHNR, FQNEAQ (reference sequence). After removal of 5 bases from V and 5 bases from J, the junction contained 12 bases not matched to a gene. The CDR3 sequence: CASSPTQTGTHEQYF. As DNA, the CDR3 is TGTGCCAGCAGCCCGACACAGACAGGGACCCACGAGCAGTACTTC.

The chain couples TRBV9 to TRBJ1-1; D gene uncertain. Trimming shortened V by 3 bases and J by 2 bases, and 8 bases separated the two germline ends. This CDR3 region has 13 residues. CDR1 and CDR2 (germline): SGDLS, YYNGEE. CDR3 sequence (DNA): TGTGCCAGCAGCGCTCCACCTAACACTGAAGCTTTCTTT. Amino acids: CASSAPPNTEAFF.

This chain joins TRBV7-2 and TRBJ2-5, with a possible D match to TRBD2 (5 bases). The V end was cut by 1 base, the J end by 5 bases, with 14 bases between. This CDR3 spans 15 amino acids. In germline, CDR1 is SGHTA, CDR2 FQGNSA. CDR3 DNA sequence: TGTGCCAGCAGCTTAGACCCACGCCCGGGGGAGACCCAGTACTTC. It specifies CASSLDPRPGETQYF. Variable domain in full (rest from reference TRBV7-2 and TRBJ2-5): GAGVSQSPSNKVTEKGKDVELRCDPISGHTALYWYRQSLGQGLEFLIYFQGNSAPDKSGLPSDRFSAERTGGSVSTLTIQRTQQEDSAVYLCASSLDPRPGETQYFGPGTRLLVL.

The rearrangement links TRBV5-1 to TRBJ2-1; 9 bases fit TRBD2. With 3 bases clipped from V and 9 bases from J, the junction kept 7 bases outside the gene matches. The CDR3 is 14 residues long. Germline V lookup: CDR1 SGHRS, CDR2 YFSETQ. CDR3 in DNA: TGCGCCAGCAGCTCCCTTAGCGGGAGTTTTGAGCAGTTCTTC. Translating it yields CASSSLSGSFEQFF.

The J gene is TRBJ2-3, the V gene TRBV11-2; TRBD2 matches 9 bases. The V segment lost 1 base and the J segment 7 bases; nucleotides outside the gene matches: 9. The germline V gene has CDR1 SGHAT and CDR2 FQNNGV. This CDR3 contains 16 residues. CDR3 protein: CASSLGSAGGGYTQYF. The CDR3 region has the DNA TGTGCCAGCAGCTTAGGGTCAGCGGGAGGTGGATATACGCAGTATTTT.

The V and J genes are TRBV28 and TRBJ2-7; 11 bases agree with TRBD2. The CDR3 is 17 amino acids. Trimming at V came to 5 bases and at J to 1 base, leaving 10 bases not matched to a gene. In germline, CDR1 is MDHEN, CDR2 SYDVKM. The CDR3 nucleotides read TGTGCCAGCAGTCGAAACCCGGGACTAGCGGAATCCTACGAGCAGTACTTC. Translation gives CASSRNPGLAESYEQYF.

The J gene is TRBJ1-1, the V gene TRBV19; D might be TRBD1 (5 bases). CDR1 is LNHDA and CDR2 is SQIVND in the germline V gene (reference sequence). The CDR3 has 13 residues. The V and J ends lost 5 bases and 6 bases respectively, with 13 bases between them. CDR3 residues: CASSSKDMAEAFF. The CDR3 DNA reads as TGTGCCAGTAGTTCCAAGGACATGGCTGAAGCTTTCTTT.

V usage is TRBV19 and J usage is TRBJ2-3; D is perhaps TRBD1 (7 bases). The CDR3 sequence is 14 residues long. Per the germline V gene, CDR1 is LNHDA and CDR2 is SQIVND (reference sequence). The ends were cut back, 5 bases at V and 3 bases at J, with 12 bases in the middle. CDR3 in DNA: TGTGCCAGTAGTGTCAGGGGGGATACAGATACGCAGTATTTT. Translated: CASSVRGDTDTQYF.